The clone carrying this TCR beta chain was counted a few times. The source of the sample is a study of blood T cell repertoires in COVID-19. The wider study: The cDNA or gDNA used as material had been derived from T cells, B-cell-depleted T cells, or PBMCs.

Sequenced by immunoSEQ multiplex PCR; TCRdb stores in-frame clones only, minus some. Of about 180,000 clones listed, roughly 86% were seen once; the top ten hold approximately 7%. The sequenced material came from peripheral blood. The TCR originated in a man in his fifties or sixties with active or convalescent COVID-19.

CDR3 sequence (DNA): TGTGCCAGCACCCAATGGGGGGTCAGCAACGAGCAGTACTTC. The encoded protein is CASTQWGVSNEQYF. This chain links TRBV5-6 with TRBJ2-7; TRBD2 might be the D (6 bases). CDR1 is SGHDT and CDR2 is YYEEEE in the germline V gene. The CDR3 consists of 14 residues. V was trimmed by 6 bases and J by 5 bases, leaving 18 bases between them.